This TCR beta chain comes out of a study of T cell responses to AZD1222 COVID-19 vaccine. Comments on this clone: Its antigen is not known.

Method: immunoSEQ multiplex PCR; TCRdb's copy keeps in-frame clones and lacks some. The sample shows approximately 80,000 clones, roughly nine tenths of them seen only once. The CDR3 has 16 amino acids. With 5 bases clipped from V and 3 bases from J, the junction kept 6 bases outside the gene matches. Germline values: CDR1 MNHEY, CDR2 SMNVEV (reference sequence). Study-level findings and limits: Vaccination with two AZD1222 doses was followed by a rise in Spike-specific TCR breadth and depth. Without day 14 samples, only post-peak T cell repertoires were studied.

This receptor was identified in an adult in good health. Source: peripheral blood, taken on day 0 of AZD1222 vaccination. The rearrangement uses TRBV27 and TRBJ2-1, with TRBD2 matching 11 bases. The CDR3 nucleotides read TGTGCCAGCAGTACTCAGACTAGCGGGGTCTACAATGAGCAGTTCTTC. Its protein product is CASSTQTSGVYNEQFF.